The entry below gives a single TCR beta chain sequence along with its context. This sample is part of a study of shared clonotypes between healthy human individuals. The CD8 memory sample joined CD45RO+ cells and CCR7-negative CD45RA+ cells. Sequenced by immunoSEQ multiplex PCR; TCRdb stores in-frame clones only, minus some. This table holds roughly 720,000 clones, roughly 91% found once. This CDR3 is 15 amino acids long. Germline trimming cut 2 bases from V and 7 bases from J; bases unmatched to any gene: 4. Germline CDR1 is PRHDT and CDR2 is FYEKMQ (reference sequence). Input material: memory CD8+ T cells from PBMCs. Subset: CD45RO+ cells pooled with CCR7-negative TemRA cells. This clonotype was sampled from a man aged 18 to 29 in good health. Some clones in this sample may be carry-over from other donors' samples. The chain joins TRBV13 to TRBJ2-1; 11 bases line up with TRBD2. The CDR3 bases are TGTGCCAGCAGCTTAAATAGCGGGAGGGCGAATGAGCAGTTCTTC. It codes for CASSLNSGRANEQFF.